The 2 T cell receptor beta chains given below trace back to one sample, sequenced in a study of T cells in tuberculosis. Here immunoSEQ multiplex PCR was the method, and the copy in TCRdb shows in-frame clones only, minus some. The data contain roughly 35,000 clones, approximately 93% of them seen just once; the ten biggest clones take up 2% to 2.5%. The sample was PBMCs. The receptors were sampled from a donor between 10 and 35 years old with latent tuberculosis or without tuberculosis infection.

This chain connects TRBV10-1 to TRBJ2-3; 10 bases are shared with TRBD1. The J segment lost 3 bases and the V segment lost 3 bases, leaving 3 bases of the junction unmatched. CDR1 and CDR2 from the germline V gene are WNHNN and SYGVQD (reference sequence). The CDR3 runs to 15 residues. The CDR3 coding sequence is TGCGCCAGCAGTGATGGGACAGGGGAGACAGATACGCAGTATTTT. Translating gives CASSDGTGETDTQYF.

V and J are TRBV27 and TRBJ1-2; unclear D gene. The germline CDR1 and CDR2 sequences are MNHEY and SMNVEV (reference sequence). The CDR3 has 13 residues. Trimming cost V 2 bases and J 8 bases, with 12 bases left between them. DNA of the CDR3: TGTGCCAGCAGTTTAGCGGGGTACGGGGGCTACACCTTC. It specifies CASSLAGYGGYTF.